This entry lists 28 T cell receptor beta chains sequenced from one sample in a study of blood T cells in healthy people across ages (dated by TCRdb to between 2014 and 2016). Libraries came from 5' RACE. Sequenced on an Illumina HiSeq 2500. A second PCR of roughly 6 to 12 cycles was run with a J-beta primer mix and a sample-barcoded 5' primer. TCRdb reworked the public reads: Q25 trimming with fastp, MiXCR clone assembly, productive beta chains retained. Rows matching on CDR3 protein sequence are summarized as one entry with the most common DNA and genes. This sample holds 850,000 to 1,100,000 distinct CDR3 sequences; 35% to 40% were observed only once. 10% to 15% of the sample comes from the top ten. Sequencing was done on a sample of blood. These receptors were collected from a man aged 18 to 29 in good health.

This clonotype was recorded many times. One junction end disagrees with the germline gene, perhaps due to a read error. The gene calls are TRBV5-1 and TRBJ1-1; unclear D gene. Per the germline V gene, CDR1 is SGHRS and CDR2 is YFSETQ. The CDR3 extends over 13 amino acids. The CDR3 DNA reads TGTGCCAGCAGCTTTTCAGAGAACACTGAAGCTTTCTTT. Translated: CASSFSENTEAFF.

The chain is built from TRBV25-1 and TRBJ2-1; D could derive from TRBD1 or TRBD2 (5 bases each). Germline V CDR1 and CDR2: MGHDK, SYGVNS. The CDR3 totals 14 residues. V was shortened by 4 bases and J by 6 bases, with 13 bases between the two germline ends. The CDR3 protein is CASSGTGPFNEQFF. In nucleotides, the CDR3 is TGTGCCAGCAGTGGCACGGGACCCTTCAATGAGCAGTTCTTC.

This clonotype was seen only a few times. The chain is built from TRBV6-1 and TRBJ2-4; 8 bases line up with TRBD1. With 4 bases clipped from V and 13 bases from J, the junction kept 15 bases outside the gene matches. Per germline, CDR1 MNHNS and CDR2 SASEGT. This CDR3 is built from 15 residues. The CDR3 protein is CASSARTGNLYSQYF. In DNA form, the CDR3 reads TGTGCCAGCAGTGCCCGGACAGGGAACCTATACTCGCAGTACTTC.

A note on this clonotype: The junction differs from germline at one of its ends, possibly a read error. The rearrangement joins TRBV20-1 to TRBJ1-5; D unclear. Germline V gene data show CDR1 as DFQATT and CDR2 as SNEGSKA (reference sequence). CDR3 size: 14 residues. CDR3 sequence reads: CNASWGWGNQPQHF. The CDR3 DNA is TGCAATGCTAGCTGGGGATGGGGCAATCAGCCCCAGCATTTT.

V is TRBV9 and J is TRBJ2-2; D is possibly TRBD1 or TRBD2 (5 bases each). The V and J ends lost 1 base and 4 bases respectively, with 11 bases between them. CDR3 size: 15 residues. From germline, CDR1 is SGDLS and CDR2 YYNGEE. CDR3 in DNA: TGTGCCAGCAGCGTATGGGGGTCGGGCACCGGGGAGCTGTTTTTT. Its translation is CASSVWGSGTGELFF.

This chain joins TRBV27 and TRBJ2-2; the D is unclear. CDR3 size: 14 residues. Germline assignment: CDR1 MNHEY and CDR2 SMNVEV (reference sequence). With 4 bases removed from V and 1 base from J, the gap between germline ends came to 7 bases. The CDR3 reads CASSSPLNTGELFF. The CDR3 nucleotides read TGTGCCAGCAGTTCTCCACTGAACACCGGGGAGCTGTTTTTT.

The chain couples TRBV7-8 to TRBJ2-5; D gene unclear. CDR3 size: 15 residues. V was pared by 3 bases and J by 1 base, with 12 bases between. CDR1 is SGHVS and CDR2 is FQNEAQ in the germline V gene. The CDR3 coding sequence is TGTGCCAGCAGCTTTCTAGGGATCACCCAAGAGACCCAGTACTTC. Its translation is CASSFLGITQETQYF.

CDR3 sequence (DNA): TGTGCCAGCAGTATCCTTACAGGGATCAACAATCAGCCCCAGCATTTT. Translated: CASSILTGINNQPQHF. V and J are TRBV6-6 and TRBJ1-5; D may be TRBD1 (6 bases). Germline V lookup: CDR1 MNHNY, CDR2 SVGAGI (reference sequence). Trimming pared 5 bases from V and 3 bases from J, leaving 17 bases between. The CDR3 extends over 16 amino acids.

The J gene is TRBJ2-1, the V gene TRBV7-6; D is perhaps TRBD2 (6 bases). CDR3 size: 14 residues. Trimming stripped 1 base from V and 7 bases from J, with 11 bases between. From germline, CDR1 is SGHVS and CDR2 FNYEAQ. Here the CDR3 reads CASSLGGVQNEQFF. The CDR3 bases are TGTGCCAGCAGCTTAGGGGGGGTACAGAATGAGCAGTTCTTC.

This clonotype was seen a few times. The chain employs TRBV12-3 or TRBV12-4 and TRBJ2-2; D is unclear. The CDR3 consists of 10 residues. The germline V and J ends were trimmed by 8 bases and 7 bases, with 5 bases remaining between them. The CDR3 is CASFFGELFF. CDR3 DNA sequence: TGTGCCAGCTTCTTCGGGGAGCTGTTTTTT.

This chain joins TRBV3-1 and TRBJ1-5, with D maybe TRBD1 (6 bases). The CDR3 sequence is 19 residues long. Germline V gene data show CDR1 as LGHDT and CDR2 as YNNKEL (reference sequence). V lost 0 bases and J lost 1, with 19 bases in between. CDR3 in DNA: TGTGCCAGCAGCCAAGATCAATTTTGTGGGGGGCTAAGCAATCAGCCCCAGCATTTT. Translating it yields CASSQDQFCGGLSNQPQHF.

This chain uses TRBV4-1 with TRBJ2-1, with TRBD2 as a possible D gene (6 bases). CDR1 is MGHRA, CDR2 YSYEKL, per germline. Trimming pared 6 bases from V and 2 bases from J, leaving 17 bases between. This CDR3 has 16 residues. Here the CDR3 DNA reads TGCGCCAGCAGATCCCCGGGACGGGAGACCTACAATGAGCAGTTCTTC. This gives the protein CASRSPGRETYNEQFF.

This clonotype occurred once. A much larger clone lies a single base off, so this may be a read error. CDR3 protein: CASSWAGRPNYGYTF. The CDR3 DNA is TGTGCCAGCAGCTGGGCCGGGAGACCTAACTATGGCTACACCTTC. The chain is built from TRBV5-5 and TRBJ1-2; D unresolved. V was trimmed by 3 bases and J by 0 bases, leaving 12 bases between them. The CDR3 sequence is 15 residues long. The germline CDR1 and CDR2 sequences are SGHKS and YYEKEE (reference sequence).

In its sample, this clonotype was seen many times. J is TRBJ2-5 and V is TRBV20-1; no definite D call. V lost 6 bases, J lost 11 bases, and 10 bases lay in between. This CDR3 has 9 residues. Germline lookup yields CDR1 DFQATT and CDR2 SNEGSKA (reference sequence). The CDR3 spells CSARYGQYF. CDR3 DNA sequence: TGCAGTGCCCGTTACGGGCAGTACTTC.

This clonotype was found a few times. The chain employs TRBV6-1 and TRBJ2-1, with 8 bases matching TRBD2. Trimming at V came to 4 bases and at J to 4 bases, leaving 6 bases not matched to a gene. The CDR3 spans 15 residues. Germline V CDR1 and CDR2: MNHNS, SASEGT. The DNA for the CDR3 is TGTGCCAGCAGTGTCCCGGGAGGGATTTACAATGAGCAGTTCTTC. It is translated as CASSVPGGIYNEQFF.

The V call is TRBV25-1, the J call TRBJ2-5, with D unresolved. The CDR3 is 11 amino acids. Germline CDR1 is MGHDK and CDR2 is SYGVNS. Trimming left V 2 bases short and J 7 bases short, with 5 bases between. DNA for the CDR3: TGTGCCAGCAGTGAACGAACGACCCAGTACTTC. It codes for CASSERTTQYF.

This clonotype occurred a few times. For the CDR3, the DNA is TGTGCCACAGAACAGGGAGCCGGGGCCAACGTCCTGACTTTC. This gives the protein CATEQGAGANVLTF. The rearrangement links TRBV24-1 to TRBJ2-6, with TRBD1 as a possible D gene (6 bases). The germline V gene encodes CDR1 KGHDR and CDR2 SFDVKD. CDR3 length: 14 residues. V was cut by 10 bases and J by 4 bases, with 13 bases left in between.

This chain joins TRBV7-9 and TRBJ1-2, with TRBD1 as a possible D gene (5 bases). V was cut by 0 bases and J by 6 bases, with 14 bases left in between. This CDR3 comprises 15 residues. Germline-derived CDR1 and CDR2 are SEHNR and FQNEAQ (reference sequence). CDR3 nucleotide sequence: TGTGCCAGCAGCTTAGCAGAGGGAAGGGGTAATGGCTACACCTTC. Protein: CASSLAEGRGNGYTF.

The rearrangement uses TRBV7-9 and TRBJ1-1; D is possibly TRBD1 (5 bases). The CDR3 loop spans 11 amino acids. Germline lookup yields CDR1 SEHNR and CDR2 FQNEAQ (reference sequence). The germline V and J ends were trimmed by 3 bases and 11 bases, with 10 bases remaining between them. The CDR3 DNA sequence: TGTGCCAGCAGCTTGCAGGGTTCGGCTTTCTTT. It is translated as CASSLQGSAFF.

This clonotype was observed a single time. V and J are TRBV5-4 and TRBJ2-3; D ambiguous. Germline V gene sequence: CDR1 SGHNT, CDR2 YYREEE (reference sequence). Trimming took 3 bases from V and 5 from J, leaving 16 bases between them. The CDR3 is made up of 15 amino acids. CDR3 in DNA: TGTGCCAGCAGCTCTGTATACGGTGCCGAAGATACGCAGTATTTT. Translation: CASSSVYGAEDTQYF.

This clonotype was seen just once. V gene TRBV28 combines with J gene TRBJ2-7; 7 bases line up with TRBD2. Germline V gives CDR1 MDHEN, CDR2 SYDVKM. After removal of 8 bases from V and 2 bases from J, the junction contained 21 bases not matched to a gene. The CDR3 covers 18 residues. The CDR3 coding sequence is TGTGCCAGCCGTAACCTGGGGGGGAGGAGCGGGGTACCCTACGAGCAGTACTTC. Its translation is CASRNLGGRSGVPYEQYF.

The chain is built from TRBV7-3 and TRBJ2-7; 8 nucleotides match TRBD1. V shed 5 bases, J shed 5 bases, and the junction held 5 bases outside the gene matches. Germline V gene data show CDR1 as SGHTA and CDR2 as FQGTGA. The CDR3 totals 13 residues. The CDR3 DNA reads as TGTGCCAGCAGCGTAATGACAGGGGACGAGCAGTACTTC. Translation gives CASSVMTGDEQYF.

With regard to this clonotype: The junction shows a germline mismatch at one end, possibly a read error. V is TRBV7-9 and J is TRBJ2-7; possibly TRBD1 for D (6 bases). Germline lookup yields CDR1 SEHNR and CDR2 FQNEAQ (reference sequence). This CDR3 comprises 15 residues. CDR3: CASSSYRDNPYEQYF. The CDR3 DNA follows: TGCGCCAGCAGCTCTTACCGGGACAACCCCTACGAGCAGTACTTC.

The chain's CDR3 is CATSGPGRYEQYF. CDR3 nucleotide sequence: TGTGCCACCAGTGGTCCAGGGAGGTATGAGCAGTACTTC. V gene TRBV24-1 combines with J gene TRBJ2-5; D may be TRBD2 (6 bases). The length of the CDR3 is 13 residues. Germline-derived CDR1 and CDR2 are KGHDR and SFDVKD. Trimming stripped 5 bases from V and 11 bases from J, with 17 bases between.

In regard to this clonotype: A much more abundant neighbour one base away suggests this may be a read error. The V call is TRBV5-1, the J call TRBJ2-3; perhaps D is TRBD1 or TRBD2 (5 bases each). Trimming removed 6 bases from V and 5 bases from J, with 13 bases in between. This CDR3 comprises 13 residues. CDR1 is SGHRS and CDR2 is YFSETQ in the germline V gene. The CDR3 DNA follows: TGCGCCAGCAACCTACAGAGGGGAGATACGCAGTATTTT. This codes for CASNLQRGDTQYF.

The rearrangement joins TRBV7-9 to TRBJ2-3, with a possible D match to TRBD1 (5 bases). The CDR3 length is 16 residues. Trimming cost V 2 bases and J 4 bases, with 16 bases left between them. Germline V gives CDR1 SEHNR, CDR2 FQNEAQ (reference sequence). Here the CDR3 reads CASSLSGAGRADTQYF. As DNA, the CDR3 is TGTGCCAGCAGCTTATCTGGGGCAGGTCGGGCAGATACGCAGTATTTT.

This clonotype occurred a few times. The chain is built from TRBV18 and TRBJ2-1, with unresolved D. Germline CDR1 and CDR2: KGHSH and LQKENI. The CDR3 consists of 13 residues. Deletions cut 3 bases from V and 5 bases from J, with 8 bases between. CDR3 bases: TGTGCCAGCTCACCGGGATCTAACAATGAGCAGTTCTTC. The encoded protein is CASSPGSNNEQFF.

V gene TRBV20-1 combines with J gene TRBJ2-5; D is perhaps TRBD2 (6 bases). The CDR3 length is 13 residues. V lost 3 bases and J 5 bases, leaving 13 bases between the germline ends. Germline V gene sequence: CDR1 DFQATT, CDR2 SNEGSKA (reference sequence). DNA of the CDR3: TGCAGTGCTAGGATACTAGCCGATGAGACCCAGTACTTC. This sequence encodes CSARILADETQYF.